Below, one T cell receptor beta chain is given with its context. What it binds is unknown. Method: immunoSEQ multiplex PCR; TCRdb's copy keeps in-frame clones and lacks some. The sample shows under 250,000 clones, around nine tenths of them seen only once. This entry comes from a study of cytomegalovirus exposure and HLA in healthy donors. Overall study context: The same platform was used for the 90 to 150 validation repertoires as for the roughly 730 first-cohort repertoires, as reported in a later analysis. Study findings and constraints: Altogether, some 170 TCR beta chains were recorded as cytomegalovirus-associated.

The sequenced sample was PBMCs. The TCR comes from a man aged 18 to 30 in good health and CMV-seronegative.

The CDR3 loop reads CASSQLAGDSYNEQFF. DNA for the CDR3: TGCGCCAGCAGTCAACTAGCGGGAGACTCCTACAATGAGCAGTTCTTC. This chain joins TRBV23-1 and TRBJ2-1, with 10 bases identical to TRBD2. TRBV23-1 is recorded as an ORF, its role being uncertain. This CDR3 is built from 16 residues. J was trimmed by 0 bases and V by 2 bases; bases with no gene match: 1.